This T cell receptor beta chain was sequenced in a study of blood T cell repertoires in COVID-19. Produced via immunoSEQ multiplex PCR; TCRdb's table is partial and in-frame only. The sample holds 150,000 to 200,000 clones, 70% to 90% seen once. The V and J ends lost 2 bases and 6 bases respectively, with 8 bases between them. The CDR3 consists of 13 residues. CDR1 is LGHDT, CDR2 YNNKEL, per germline (reference sequence). The sample comprised peripheral blood. This TCR was sampled from a man aged 60 to 69 with active or convalescent COVID-19. This sequence joins TRBV3-1 (or the pseudogene TRBV3-2) and TRBJ2-4; maybe TRBD2 (5 bases). The CDR3 DNA reads as TGTGCCAGCAGCCAAAAAGGAGGAAACATTCAGTACTTC. Translated: CASSQKGGNIQYF.